This T cell receptor beta chain was recorded in a study of T cell responses to AZD1222 COVID-19 vaccine. As for the study in general: Second-dose timings of about 4 or about 12 weeks were pooled. Study-level findings and limits: The span of vaccine-associated CD4 TCRs extended across spike, with dominance at 160-218 and 743-854.

V lost 5 bases and J 3 bases, leaving 5 bases between the germline ends. The CDR3 consists of 11 residues. As to this clone: Antigen unknown.

TCRdb's table, derived via immunoSEQ multiplex PCR, lists solely in-frame clones and lacks some. The sample carries 90,000 to 150,000 clones, 85% to 90% recorded once. Sequencing used peripheral blood, obtained on day 0 of AZD1222 vaccination. This clonotype was obtained from an adult in good health. This chain joins TRBV12-3 or TRBV12-4 and TRBJ2-7; D ambiguous. The DNA for the CDR3 is TGTGCCAGCAGTCCTGGCTACGAGCAGTACTTC. It codes for CASSPGYEQYF.